This passage covers 9 T cell receptor beta chains from one sample sequenced in a study of neurological immune-mediated disorders. TCRdb reanalysed the 5' RACE reads using MiXCR and keeps one entry per CDR3 protein. The data show 35,000 to 40,000 distinct CDR3 sequences, roughly 11% seen once. Time point denoted: technical triplicate 1. Sample: PBMCs. Receptors were obtained from a man aged 55 to 70 with HTLV-1-associated myelopathy (HAM/TSP).

This clonotype showed up many times. The chain recombines TRBV28 with TRBJ1-1, with 10 bases aligning to TRBD1. V lost 4 bases to trimming and J lost 9 bases; unmatched junction nucleotides: 5. The CDR3 runs 13 residues. Germline V gene data show CDR1 as MDHEN and CDR2 as SYDVKM. CDR3 region: CASSSYDRGQAFF. The CDR3 DNA sequence: TGTGCCAGCAGTTCATATGACAGGGGGCAAGCTTTCTTT.

This clonotype occurred many times. This chain joins TRBV6-2 or TRBV6-3 and TRBJ2-3; D remains ambiguous. Germline V gives CDR1 MNHEY, CDR2 SVGEGT. Trimming removed 4 bases from V and 3 bases from J, with 14 bases in between. This CDR3 has 15 residues. The CDR3 here is CASSSGAASTDTQYF. As DNA, the CDR3 is TGTGCCAGCAGTTCAGGCGCAGCGTCGACAGATACGCAGTATTTT.

This clonotype was detected many times. The V call is TRBV2, the J call TRBJ2-3; 15 bases line up with TRBD2. Germline V gene sequence: CDR1 SNHLY, CDR2 FYNNEI. The CDR3 loop spans 18 amino acids. V shed 6 bases, J shed 1 base, and the junction held 8 bases outside the gene matches. The CDR3 nucleotides read TGTGCCAGCAGCACCGGGACTAGCGGGAGGATGGGCACAGATACGCAGTATTTT. It specifies CASSTGTSGRMGTDTQYF.

The chain uses TRBV5-1 and TRBJ2-7, with 7 positions matching TRBD2. Trimming at V came to 2 bases and at J to 7 bases, leaving 12 bases not matched to a gene. The germline V gene has CDR1 SGHRS and CDR2 YFSETQ. This CDR3 comprises 15 residues. The chain's CDR3 is CASSLLPDGGLEQYF. Here the CDR3 DNA reads TGCGCCAGCAGCTTATTACCGGACGGGGGGTTGGAGCAGTACTTC. Filled out from reference TRBV5-1 and TRBJ2-7, the complete variable domain reads KAGVTQTPRYLIKTRGQQVTLSCSPISGHRSVSWYQQTPGQGLQFLFEYFSETQRNKGNFPGRFSGRQFSNSRSEMNVSTLELGDSALYLCASSLLPDGGLEQYFGPGTRLTVT.

The DNA of the CDR3 is TGTGCCTGGAGTGTTGTCAGGCGAACTTCATTAAACACCGGGGAGCTGTTTTTT. This codes for CAWSVVRRTSLNTGELFF. The gene calls are TRBV30 and TRBJ2-2; D remains unclear. Per germline, CDR1 GTSNPN and CDR2 SVGIG (reference sequence). Trimming took 0 bases from V and 2 from J, leaving 19 bases between them. This CDR3 is built from 18 residues.

This chain connects TRBV5-1 to TRBJ2-1; 10 nucleotides match TRBD2. Unmatched junction bases numbered 1, after V lost 4 bases and J lost 0 bases. The CDR3 is made up of 15 amino acids. Per germline, CDR1 SGHRS and CDR2 YFSETQ. CDR3 DNA sequence: TGCGCCAGCAGCCCTAGCGGGAGCTCCTACAATGAGCAGTTCTTC. Translating gives CASSPSGSSYNEQFF.

This clonotype was observed at least ten times. This chain uses TRBV6-5 with TRBJ2-1; 9 bases line up with TRBD2. The CDR3 covers 17 residues. Germline V lookup: CDR1 MNHEY, CDR2 SVGAGI. V lost 0 bases and J lost 3; bases outside the gene matches: 6. The CDR3 reads CASSYSPSSGIYNEQFF. Here the CDR3 DNA reads TGTGCCAGCAGTTACTCACCCTCTAGCGGGATCTACAATGAGCAGTTCTTC.

This clonotype was seen ten or more times. The chain carries TRBV27 and TRBJ2-7, with TRBD2 identical over 9 bases. V was clipped by 4 bases and J by 2 bases; unmatched bases: 6. This CDR3 has 15 amino acids. CDR1 is MNHEY and CDR2 is SMNVEV in the germline V gene (reference sequence). The CDR3 coding sequence is TGTGCCAGCAGTTCAGGACTAGCGAGAACCTACGAGCAGTACTTC. It codes for CASSSGLARTYEQYF.

This clonotype showed up many times. The chain recombines TRBV10-3 with TRBJ2-6; TRBD1 is a possible D gene (6 bases). The V end was cut by 6 bases, the J end by 4 bases, with 13 bases between. Per the germline V gene, CDR1 is ENHRY and CDR2 is SYGVKD. The CDR3 length is 15 residues. CDR3 residues: CAISPGTTGANVLTF. The CDR3 DNA reads as TGTGCCATCAGCCCCGGGACAACAGGGGCCAACGTCCTGACTTTC.